The entry below gives a single T cell receptor beta chain sequence along with its context. The data belong to a study of blood T cell repertoires in COVID-19. As for the study in general: Italy, Spain and the United States were the sources of the convalescent and acute COVID-19 samples. T cells, B-cell-depleted T cells, or PBMCs supplied cDNA or gDNA.

The CDR3 covers 13 residues. The J segment lost 8 bases and the V segment lost 6 bases, leaving 6 bases of the junction unmatched. In germline, CDR1 is PRHDT, CDR2 FYEKMQ (reference sequence). How the authors handled the data: Reference gene primer amplification in the assay estimated nucleated cell counts. This table comes from immunoSEQ multiplex PCR, and its TCRdb copy is limited to in-frame clones, with some not included. V and J calls and clone size follow that table, whereas D and trimming were derived from the DNA. Seen here are roughly 230,000 clones, about 93% observed once, and the top ten hold more than 0.65%.

Sequenced: peripheral blood. The receptor was isolated from a man between 25 and 39 years old with COVID-19, enrolled during active disease. The V and J genes are TRBV13 and TRBJ2-1, with 8 bases lining up with TRBD1. The CDR3 is CASRDDRGHEQFF. CDR3 in DNA: TGTGCCAGCAGAGACGACAGGGGCCATGAGCAGTTCTTC.